These 16 T cell receptor beta chains were all obtained from the same sample, sequenced in a study of blood T cell repertoires in COVID-19 (TCRdb year 2020). Library generation was performed with the immunoSEQ multiplex PCR assay. The clones in this table, taken by TCRdb from immuneACCESS, are in-frame only. Not every clone is retained; where verified, under half of the shortfall comes from an unresolved V gene, and the cause of the rest is unknown. A total of roughly 230,000 clones appear in this sample, roughly 84% of them only once. Of the sample, 5% to 8% is held by the ten largest clones. The sample consisted of PBMCs or T cells enriched from blood (not recorded which). All receptors derive from a woman aged 45-65 years who had been exposed to COVID-19.

The chain is built from TRBV6-5 and TRBJ2-2; 7 bases align to TRBD1. The CDR3 contains 15 residues. The germline gives CDR1 MNHEY, CDR2 SVGAGI. Trimming cost V 7 bases and J 2 bases; bases outside gene matches: 7. As DNA, the CDR3 is TGTGCCAGCATGTTAAGACAGGGTAACACCGGGGAGCTGTTTTTT. Its translation: CASMLRQGNTGELFF.

CDR3 loop: CASRGRQDGNTIYF. The DNA of the CDR3 is TGTGCCAGTAGGGGTCGACAGGATGGAAACACCATATATTTT. The V and J genes are TRBV19 and TRBJ1-3, with D perhaps TRBD1 (6 bases). Per the germline V gene, CDR1 is LNHDA and CDR2 is SQIVND (reference sequence). The V end lost 6 bases, the J end lost 3 bases, and 12 bases lay between the germline ends. This CDR3 has 14 residues.

Comment on this clone: Other DNA sequences in the sample encode the same CDR3. The chain employs TRBV5-6 and TRBJ1-2, with 7 bases that match TRBD1. This CDR3 comprises 13 residues. Germline V gene lookup returns CDR1 SGHDT and CDR2 YYEEEE. Germline trimming cut 2 bases from V and 2 bases from J; bases unmatched to any gene: 0. The CDR3 DNA follows: TGTGCCAGCAGCTTACAGGGGAACTATGGCTACACCTTC. Amino acid sequence: CASSLQGNYGYTF. Combining the CDR3 with reference TRBV5-6 and TRBJ1-2 gives the whole variable domain DAGVTQSPTHLIKTRGQQVTLRCSPKSGHDTVSWYQQALGQGPQFIFQYYEEEERQRGNFPDRFSGHQFPNYSSELNVNALLLGDSALYLCASSLQGNYGYTFGSGTRLTVV.

V gene TRBV18 combines with J gene TRBJ2-3; 7 bases are a match to TRBD2. The V gene's germline CDR1 is KGHSH and CDR2 LQKENI. The CDR3 has 15 residues. Trimming cost V 4 bases and J 4 bases; bases outside gene matches: 8. Here the CDR3 DNA reads TGTGCCAGCTCACTAGGACTAGGGATATCAGATACGCAGTATTTT. As protein: CASSLGLGISDTQYF.

This sequence joins TRBV19 and TRBJ2-3; 7 bases map to TRBD1. CDR3 length: 16 amino acids. V was clipped by 7 bases and J by 1 base; unmatched bases: 11. Germline CDR1 and CDR2: LNHDA and SQIVND (reference sequence). The CDR3 nucleotides are TGTGCCAGTACCCTCAGAGGAGGACAGGGCACAGATACGCAGTATTTT. Its protein is CASTLRGGQGTDTQYF.

The chain links TRBV19 to TRBJ1-6; 7 bases line up with TRBD1. Germline assignment: CDR1 LNHDA and CDR2 SQIVND (reference sequence). Germline trimming cut 5 bases from V and 5 bases from J; bases unmatched to any gene: 3. The CDR3 runs to 14 residues. The CDR3 loop is CASSHRGDNSPLHF. CDR3 nucleotides: TGTGCCAGTAGTCACAGGGGCGATAATTCACCCCTCCACTTT.

The chain recombines TRBV7-9 with TRBJ2-5, with D possibly TRBD1 on 7 matching bases. The length of the CDR3 is 15 residues. The germline V gene has CDR1 SEHNR and CDR2 FQNEAQ (reference sequence). V was clipped by 5 bases and J by 5 bases, with 18 bases between them. The CDR3 region is CASSPEEGAQETQYF. The CDR3, as DNA: TGTGCCAGCAGCCCCGAGGAGGGGGCCCAGGAGACCCAGTACTTC.

The chain employs TRBV10-2 and TRBJ1-5, with D perhaps TRBD1 (6 bases). The CDR3 covers 14 residues. V was trimmed by 5 bases and J by 2 bases, leaving 10 bases between them. The germline V gene encodes CDR1 WSHSY and CDR2 SAAADI. CDR3 residues: CASSSRGGNQPQHF. The CDR3 DNA is TGCGCCAGCAGTTCCAGGGGTGGCAATCAGCCCCAGCATTTT.

V usage is TRBV5-8 and J usage is TRBJ1-5; D unresolved. Trimming left V 2 bases short and J 6 bases short, with 9 bases between. This CDR3 has 13 residues. The germline CDR1 and CDR2 sequences are SGHTS and YDEGEE. For the CDR3, the DNA is TGTGCCAGCAGCTTTCCGGGAAGTCAGCCCCAGCATTTT. Encoded protein: CASSFPGSQPQHF.

The chain carries TRBV9 and TRBJ2-1, with a possible D match to TRBD1 (5 bases). V lost 4 bases and J 7 bases, leaving 18 bases between the germline ends. Germline loops: CDR1 SGDLS, CDR2 YYNGEE. This CDR3 is built from 15 residues. The CDR3 reads CASSPPGFLRNEQFF. CDR3 coding DNA: TGTGCCAGCAGCCCCCCAGGGTTCCTGAGGAATGAGCAGTTCTTC.

The V call is TRBV2, the J call TRBJ2-2; maybe TRBD2 (6 bases). From germline, CDR1 is SNHLY and CDR2 FYNNEI. This CDR3 spans 14 amino acids. V was clipped by 7 bases and J by 1 base, with 10 bases between them. CDR3 coding DNA: TGTGCCAGCAAGGGAGGCGGGAACACCGGGGAGCTGTTTTTT. It is translated as CASKGGGNTGELFF.

The chain couples TRBV6-1 to TRBJ1-3, with D unresolved. The CDR3 spans 14 residues. V was pared by 3 bases and J by 3 bases, with 9 bases between. Germline V gene sequence: CDR1 MNHNS, CDR2 SASEGT. The CDR3 nucleotides are TGTGCCAGCAGTGACAGTTTTGGTGGAAACACCATATATTTT. This sequence encodes CASSDSFGGNTIYF.

The chain combines TRBV27 with TRBJ2-3; TRBD1 matches 7 bases. Germline CDR1 MNHEY, CDR2 SMNVEV (reference sequence). CDR3 length: 15 residues. V gave up 2 bases and J gave up 7 bases; unmatched junction bases: 9. The CDR3 nucleotides read TGTGCCAGCAGTTTAACGACAGGGCCTCGAAATACGCAGTATTTT. Amino acid sequence: CASSLTTGPRNTQYF.

The chain is built from TRBV19 and TRBJ1-1; D is ambiguous. CDR1 is LNHDA, CDR2 SQIVND, per germline (reference sequence). The CDR3 runs 17 residues. Trimming shortened V by 9 bases and J by 3 bases, and 26 bases separated the two germline ends. The CDR3 protein is CASYRPRGPPWDTEAFF. CDR3 bases: TGTGCCAGCTACCGACCTAGAGGGCCCCCCTGGGACACTGAAGCTTTCTTT.

This chain links TRBV19 with TRBJ1-6; possibly TRBD1 for D (6 bases). Trimming removed 6 bases from V and 8 bases from J, with 11 bases in between. This CDR3 is 13 amino acids long. In germline, CDR1 is LNHDA, CDR2 SQIVND (reference sequence). In DNA, the CDR3 is TGTGCCAGTAGAGGCCAGGGGTATTCACCCCTCCACTTT. This gives the protein CASRGQGYSPLHF.

The rearrangement uses TRBV5-6 and TRBJ2-3; D is possibly TRBD1 (5 bases). This CDR3 region has 15 residues. Germline V gene data show CDR1 as SGHDT and CDR2 as YYEEEE. Trimming cost V 3 bases and J 1 base, with 12 bases left between them. The CDR3 DNA reads TGTGCCAGCAGCTCCTCCAGGGTGGGCACAGATACGCAGTATTTT. Encoded protein: CASSSSRVGTDTQYF. The full variable domain, its missing parts supplied by reference TRBV5-6 and TRBJ2-3, is DAGVTQSPTHLIKTRGQQVTLRCSPKSGHDTVSWYQQALGQGPQFIFQYYEEEERQRGNFPDRFSGHQFPNYSSELNVNALLLGDSALYLCASSSSRVGTDTQYFGPGTRLTVL.